This entry lists 22 T cell receptor beta chains sequenced from one sample in a study of identifying expanded T cells in peripheral blood. Profiled with immunoSEQ multiplex PCR; TCRdb holds only in-frame clones, not every one. The sample consists of approximately 130,000 clones, about 88% of them appearing once. Source material: blood. The receptor source for this set is a person aged 18 to 75 in good health.

V usage is TRBV6-1 and J usage is TRBJ1-1; no firm D call. CDR3 size: 11 residues. Germline V gene lookup returns CDR1 MNHNS and CDR2 SASEGT. V was shortened by 1 base and J by 8 bases, with 5 bases between the two germline ends. The CDR3 reads CASSEVSEAFF. CDR3 DNA: TGTGCCAGCAGTGAAGTATCCGAAGCTTTCTTT.

This sequence joins TRBV7-3 and TRBJ2-1; D ambiguous. Trimming took 5 bases from V and 4 from J, leaving 9 bases between them. The length of the CDR3 is 13 residues. Germline V lookup: CDR1 SGHTA, CDR2 FQGTGA. The CDR3 DNA sequence: TGTGCCAGCAGCCCGAGCCCGTACAATGAGCAGTTCTTC. Translating gives CASSPSPYNEQFF.

The V gene is TRBV4-2, the J gene TRBJ2-1; 14 bases align to TRBD2. Trimming at V came to 5 bases and at J to 6 bases, leaving 9 bases not matched to a gene. This CDR3 region has 17 residues. Germline V gene lookup returns CDR1 LGHNA and CDR2 YNFKEQ. The CDR3 region has the DNA TGTGCCAGCAGCACACTGACCGGGACTAGCGGGAGCAATGAGCAGTTCTTC. It encodes CASSTLTGTSGSNEQFF.

The chain uses TRBV14 and TRBJ1-2; TRBD1 matches at 7 bases. V shed 2 bases, J shed 3 bases, and the junction held 9 bases outside the gene matches. Germline V lookup: CDR1 SGHDN, CDR2 FVKESK. This CDR3 is 16 amino acids long. The CDR3 spells CASSQRVQGSYYGYTF. The CDR3 DNA is TGTGCCAGCAGCCAACGGGTACAGGGGAGTTACTATGGCTACACCTTC.

This clone was counted once. CDR3 sequence: CASGTFNYGYTF. Written as DNA, the CDR3 is TGTGCCTCTGGGACTTTTAACTATGGCTACACCTTC. This chain joins TRBV19 and TRBJ1-2; TRBD1 might be the D (5 bases). Trimming removed 11 bases from V and 1 base from J, with 11 bases in between. This CDR3 region has 12 residues. Germline lookup yields CDR1 LNHDA and CDR2 SQIVND (reference sequence).

The CDR3 bases are TGTGCCAGCAGCCAACCGAATTCTGGGGCCAACGTCCTGACTTTC. It specifies CASSQPNSGANVLTF. V is TRBV5-4 and J is TRBJ2-6, with D hard to call. V lost 4 bases and J lost 1, with 9 bases in between. CDR1 SGHNT and CDR2 YYREEE come from the germline V gene (reference sequence). The CDR3 is 15 amino acids.

The genes are TRBV5-4 and TRBJ1-2, with 8 nucleotides matching TRBD1. Looked up from germline, CDR1 is SGHNT and CDR2 is YYREEE (reference sequence). V was pared by 5 bases and J by 6 bases, with 9 bases of the junction left unmatched. This CDR3 is built from 14 residues. CDR3 region: CASRDGQGGHGYTF. Here the CDR3 DNA reads TGTGCCAGCAGAGATGGACAGGGAGGACATGGCTACACCTTC. The whole variable domain, filled in from reference TRBV5-4 and TRBJ1-2, reads ETGVTQSPTHLIKTRGQQVTLRCSSQSGHNTVSWYQQALGQGPQFIFQYYREEENGRGNFPPRFSGLQFPNYSSELNVNALELDDSALYLCASRDGQGGHGYTFGSGTRLTVV.

The chain couples TRBV9 to TRBJ2-6; no definite D call. The V end was cut by 1 base, the J end by 7 bases, with 6 bases between. The CDR3 sequence is 13 residues long. Germline CDR1 SGDLS, CDR2 YYNGEE. CDR3 sequence reads: CASSVPSANVLTF. DNA of the CDR3: TGTGCCAGCAGCGTACCCTCCGCCAACGTCCTGACTTTC. Variable domain in full (rest from reference TRBV9 and TRBJ2-6): DSGVTQTPKHLITATGQRVTLRCSPRSGDLSVYWYQQSLDQGLQFLIQYYNGEERAKGNILERFSAQQFPDLHSELNLSSLELGDSALYFCASSVPSANVLTFGAGSRLTVL.

The genes are TRBV2 and TRBJ1-5; TRBD1 is a possible D gene (6 bases). From germline, CDR1 is SNHLY and CDR2 FYNNEI. With 5 bases removed from V and 3 bases from J, the gap between germline ends came to 14 bases. The CDR3 spans 15 residues. The CDR3: CASSSRQANNQPQHF. In DNA, the CDR3 is TGTGCCAGCAGTTCCAGACAGGCTAACAATCAGCCCCAGCATTTT.

The chain employs TRBV10-3 and TRBJ2-1; no firm D call. CDR3 length: 13 amino acids. The V end lost 4 bases, the J end lost 5 bases, and 9 bases lay between the germline ends. Germline CDR1 and CDR2: ENHRY and SYGVKD. The DNA for the CDR3 is TGTGCCATCAGTGTTGTGAAAAACAATGAGCAGTTCTTC. This sequence encodes CAISVVKNNEQFF.

This chain uses TRBV6-5 with TRBJ1-1; D possibly corresponds to TRBD1 (6 bases). Germline values: CDR1 MNHEY, CDR2 SVGAGI. Trimming removed 5 bases at V and 5 bases at J, with 12 bases between. The CDR3 loop spans 13 amino acids. CDR3: CASSRGGRTEAFF. CDR3 nucleotide sequence: TGTGCCAGCAGTAGGGGGGGCCGGACTGAAGCTTTCTTT.

This chain uses TRBV6-5 with TRBJ2-7; D ambiguous. Germline CDR1 is MNHEY and CDR2 is SVGAGI. CDR3 size: 11 residues. The ends were cut back, 7 bases at V and 4 bases at J, with 8 bases in the middle. CDR3 DNA: TGTGCCAGCAAGGGTAGTTACGAGCAGTACTTC. Its translation is CASKGSYEQYF.

The chain employs TRBV28 and TRBJ1-6, with D possibly being TRBD1 (5 bases). Trimming cost V 8 bases and J 12 bases, with 17 bases left between them. Germline CDR1 and CDR2: MDHEN and SYDVKM. CDR3 size: 13 residues. The CDR3 sequence is CASFDGARVPLHF. CDR3 DNA: TGTGCCAGCTTCGACGGGGCGAGGGTACCCCTCCACTTT.

J is TRBJ1-2 and V is TRBV7-9; D is ambiguous. CDR3 length: 14 residues. CDR1 and CDR2 from the germline V gene are SEHNR and FQNEAQ (reference sequence). The V end was cut by 6 bases, the J end by 7 bases, with 18 bases between. This CDR3 reads CASSFGAEVSGYTF. The CDR3 DNA is TGTGCCAGCAGTTTCGGAGCCGAGGTTTCTGGCTACACCTTC.

This chain links TRBV2 with TRBJ2-7; maybe TRBD2 (5 bases). The germline V gene encodes CDR1 SNHLY and CDR2 FYNNEI. Trimming cost V 7 bases and J 12 bases, with 19 bases left between them. The length of the CDR3 is 12 residues. The chain's CDR3 is CASNQEDLPGYF. In nucleotides, the CDR3 is TGTGCCAGCAACCAGGAGGATTTGCCTGGGTACTTC.

This clone was counted a single time. The CDR3 is CASSAGGTYEQYF. DNA for the CDR3: TGTGCCAGCAGTGCCGGGGGTACCTACGAGCAGTACTTC. This chain connects TRBV6-5 to TRBJ2-7, with D possibly matching TRBD2 (6 bases). The CDR3 length is 13 residues. V lost 5 bases and J lost 2, with 10 bases in between. CDR1 is MNHEY and CDR2 is SVGAGI in the germline V gene.

In nucleotides, the CDR3 is TGTGCCAGCTCACCCGGACCGGGACAGGGGTCCGCCAAAAACATTCAGTACTTC. Translation gives CASSPGPGQGSAKNIQYF. V usage is TRBV18 and J usage is TRBJ2-4, with 10 bases fitting TRBD1. The trim removed 3 bases at V and 1 base at J, leaving 9 bases unmatched. Germline V CDR1 and CDR2: KGHSH, LQKENI. The CDR3 covers 18 residues.

V and J are TRBV4-1 and TRBJ2-7; 9 nucleotides agree with TRBD1. This CDR3 contains 15 residues. Germline V gene sequence: CDR1 MGHRA, CDR2 YSYEKL. Trimming removed 4 bases from V and 1 base from J; junction bases left unmatched: 5. The CDR3 DNA sequence: TGCGCCAGCAGCCTACTTGGGACAGGGTCCTACGAGCAGTACTTC. This sequence encodes CASSLLGTGSYEQYF.

This chain joins TRBV28 and TRBJ2-1; D uncertain. CDR3 size: 12 residues. Looked up from germline, CDR1 is MDHEN and CDR2 is SYDVKM. Deletions cut 3 bases from V and 6 bases from J, with 6 bases between. The CDR3 region is CASSFLLNEQFF. In DNA form, the CDR3 reads TGTGCCAGCAGTTTTCTTCTCAATGAGCAGTTCTTC.

The chain is built from TRBV20-1 and TRBJ2-7; D is perhaps TRBD1 or TRBD2 (5 bases each). The germline V gene has CDR1 DFQATT and CDR2 SNEGSKA (reference sequence). There are 11 residues in the CDR3. Trimming stripped 5 bases from V and 6 bases from J, with 11 bases between. The CDR3 is CSAPTEGEQYF. The CDR3 DNA follows: TGCAGTGCTCCGACAGAGGGCGAGCAGTACTTC.

The chain carries TRBV29-1 and TRBJ2-3, with TRBD2 matching 7 bases. The CDR3 length is 14 residues. Germline V lookup: CDR1 SQVTM, CDR2 ANQGSEA. With 7 bases clipped from V and 4 bases from J, the junction kept 11 bases outside the gene matches. The CDR3 here is CSGRGLFRPDTQYF. DNA of the CDR3: TGCAGCGGACGGGGACTATTCAGGCCAGATACGCAGTATTTT.

The rearrangement links TRBV11-2 to TRBJ2-1; TRBD2 aligns across 7 bases. Germline CDR1 reads SGHAT; CDR2 reads FQNNGV. This CDR3 contains 14 residues. V shed 5 bases and J 10 bases; nucleotides not matched to a gene: 11. Written as DNA, the CDR3 is TGTGCCAGCAGCCCGTTGGGCAGCGGGGACGAGCAGTTCTTC. It translates to CASSPLGSGDEQFF.